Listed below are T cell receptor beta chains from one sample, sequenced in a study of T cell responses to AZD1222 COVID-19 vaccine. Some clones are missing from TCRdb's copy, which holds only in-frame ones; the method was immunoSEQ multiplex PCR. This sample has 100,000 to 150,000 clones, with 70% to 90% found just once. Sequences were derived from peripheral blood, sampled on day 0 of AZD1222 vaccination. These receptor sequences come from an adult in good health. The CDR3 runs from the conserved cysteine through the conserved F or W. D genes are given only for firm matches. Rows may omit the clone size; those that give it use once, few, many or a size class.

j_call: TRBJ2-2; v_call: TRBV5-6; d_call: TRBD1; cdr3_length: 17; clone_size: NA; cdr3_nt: TGTGCCAGCAGCTTGGCCCTGACAGGGGCAAACACCGGGGAGCTGTTTTTT; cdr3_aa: CASSLALTGANTGELFF
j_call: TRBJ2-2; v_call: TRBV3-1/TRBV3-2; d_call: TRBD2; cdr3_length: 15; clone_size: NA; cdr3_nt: TGTGCCAGCAGCCCGGGGAGGGCGAACACCGGGGAGCTGTTTTTT; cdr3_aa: CASSPGRANTGELFF
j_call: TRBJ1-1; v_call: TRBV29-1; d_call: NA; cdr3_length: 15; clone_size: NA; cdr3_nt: TGCAGCGTTGAAGGAGTACCAGGGAAGGACACTGAAGCTTTCTTT; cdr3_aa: CSVEGVPGKDTEAFF
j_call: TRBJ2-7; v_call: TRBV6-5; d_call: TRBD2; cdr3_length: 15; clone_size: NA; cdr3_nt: TGTGCCAGCAGCCGACCGGGACTAGATTTCTACGAGCAGTACTTC; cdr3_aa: CASSRPGLDFYEQYF
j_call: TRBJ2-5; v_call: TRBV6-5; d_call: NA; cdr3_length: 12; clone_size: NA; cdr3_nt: TGTGCCAGCAGTTTCTTGCAAGAGACCCAGTACTTC; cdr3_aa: CASSFLQETQYF
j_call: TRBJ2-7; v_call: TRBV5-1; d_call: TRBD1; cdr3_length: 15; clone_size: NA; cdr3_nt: TGCGCCAGCAGCTTGTCCCCGGGACAGGGTTACGAGCAGTACTTC; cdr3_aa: CASSLSPGQGYEQYF
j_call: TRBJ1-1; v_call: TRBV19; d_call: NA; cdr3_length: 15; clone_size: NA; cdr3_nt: TGTGCCAGTACCGTCGCCGTGGGGCAGAACACTGAAGCTTTCTTT; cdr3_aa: CASTVAVGQNTEAFF
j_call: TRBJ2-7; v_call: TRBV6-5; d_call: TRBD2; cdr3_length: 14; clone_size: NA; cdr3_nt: TGTGCCAGCCTGAGACTAGCGGGTCTTTCCGAGCAGTACTTC; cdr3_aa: CASLRLAGLSEQYF
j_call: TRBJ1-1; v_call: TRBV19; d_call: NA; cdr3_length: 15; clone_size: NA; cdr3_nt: TGTGCCAGTAGTATGGAGGGTTCGTGGACCACTGAAGCTTTCTTT; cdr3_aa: CASSMEGSWTTEAFF
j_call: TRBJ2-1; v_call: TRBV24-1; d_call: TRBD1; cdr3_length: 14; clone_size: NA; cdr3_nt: TGTGCCACCAGTGATGGGGACAGGGACAATGAGCAGTTCTTC; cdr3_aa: CATSDGDRDNEQFF
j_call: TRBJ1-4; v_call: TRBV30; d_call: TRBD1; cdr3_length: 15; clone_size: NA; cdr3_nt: TGTGCCTGGAGTATCACAGGGGGCGGGACGGAAAAACTGTTTTTT; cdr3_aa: CAWSITGGGTEKLFF
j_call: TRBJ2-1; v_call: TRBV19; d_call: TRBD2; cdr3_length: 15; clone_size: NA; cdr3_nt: TGTGCCAGTATCCAGGGCGGGAGGGCTTACAATGAGCAGTTCTTC; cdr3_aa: CASIQGGRAYNEQFF
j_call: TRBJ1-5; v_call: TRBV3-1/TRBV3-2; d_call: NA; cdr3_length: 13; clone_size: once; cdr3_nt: TGTGCCAGCAGCCAAGCCTCCAATCAGCCCCAGCATTTT; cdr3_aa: CASSQASNQPQHF
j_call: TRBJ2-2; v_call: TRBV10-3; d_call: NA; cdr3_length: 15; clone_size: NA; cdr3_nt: TGTGCCATCAGTGTAGGGCGACGCTACACCGGGGAGCTGTTTTTT; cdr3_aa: CAISVGRRYTGELFF
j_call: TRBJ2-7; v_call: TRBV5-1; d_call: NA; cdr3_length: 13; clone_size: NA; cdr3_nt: TGCGCCAGCAGCTTGGGGCAAAACTACGAGCAGTACTTC; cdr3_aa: CASSLGQNYEQYF
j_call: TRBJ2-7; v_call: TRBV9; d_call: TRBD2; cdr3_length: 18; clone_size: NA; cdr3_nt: TGTGCCAGCAGCGTAGATGGCAGACTAGCGGGGGGACCGTACGAGCAGTACTTC; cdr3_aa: CASSVDGRLAGGPYEQYF
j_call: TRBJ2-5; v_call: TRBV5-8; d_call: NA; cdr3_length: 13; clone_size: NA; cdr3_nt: TGTGCCAGCAGCTTCCCAGGCGGAAAGACCCAGTACTTC; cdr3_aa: CASSFPGGKTQYF
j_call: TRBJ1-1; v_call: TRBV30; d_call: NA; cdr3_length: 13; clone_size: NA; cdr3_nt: TGTGCCTGGGGGACGGGACTGAACACTGAAGCTTTCTTT; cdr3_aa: CAWGTGLNTEAFF
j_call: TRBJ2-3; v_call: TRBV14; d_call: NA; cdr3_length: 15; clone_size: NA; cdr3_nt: TGTGCCAGCAGCCTTCAAGTCCTCCCGATGTCGGCGCAGTATTTT; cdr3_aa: CASSLQVLPMSAQYF
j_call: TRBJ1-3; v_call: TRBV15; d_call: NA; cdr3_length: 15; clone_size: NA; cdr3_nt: TGTGCCACCAGCCCTCACAGGTCGACAGGAAACACCATATATTTT; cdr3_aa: CATSPHRSTGNTIYF
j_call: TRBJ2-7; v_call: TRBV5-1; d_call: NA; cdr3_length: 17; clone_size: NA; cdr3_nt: TGCGCCAGCAGCTTTACGCCCGACAGGAGGACCACCTACGAGCAGTACTTC; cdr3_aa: CASSFTPDRRTTYEQYF
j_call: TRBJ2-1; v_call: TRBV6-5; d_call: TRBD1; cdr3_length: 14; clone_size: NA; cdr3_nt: TGTGCCAGCATCCGGGACAGGGGTCGCAATGAGCAGTTCTTC; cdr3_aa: CASIRDRGRNEQFF
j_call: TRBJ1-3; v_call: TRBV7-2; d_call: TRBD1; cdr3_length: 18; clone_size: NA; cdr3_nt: TGTGCCAGCAGTTTAAGGCCGGGACAGGGGGTATCTGGAAACACCATATATTTT; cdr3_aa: CASSLRPGQGVSGNTIYF
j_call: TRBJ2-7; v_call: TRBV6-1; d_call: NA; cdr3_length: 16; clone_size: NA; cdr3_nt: TGTGCCAGCAGTGCCTCCGGACCGCCGTACTCCTACGAGCAGTACTTC; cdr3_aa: CASSASGPPYSYEQYF
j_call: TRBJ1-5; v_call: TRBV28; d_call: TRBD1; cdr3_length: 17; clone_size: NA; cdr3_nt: TGTGCCAGCAGTTTAGTACAGGGGCTTCTCAGCAATCAGCCCCAGCATTTT; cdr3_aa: CASSLVQGLLSNQPQHF
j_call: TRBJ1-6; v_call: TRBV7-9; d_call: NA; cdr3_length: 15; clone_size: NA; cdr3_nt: TGTGCCAGCAGCTTGTTTGCGGCCGGGAATTCACCCCTCCACTTT; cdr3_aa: CASSLFAAGNSPLHF
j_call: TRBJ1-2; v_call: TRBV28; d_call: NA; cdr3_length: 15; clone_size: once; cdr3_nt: TGTGCCAGCAGTCTAACCGGGCCAGGACCCTATGGCTACACCTTC; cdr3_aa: CASSLTGPGPYGYTF
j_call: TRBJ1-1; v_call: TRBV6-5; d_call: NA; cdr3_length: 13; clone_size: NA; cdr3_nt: TGTGCCAGCAGCCAGGTCGGGGCCACTGAAGCTTTCTTT; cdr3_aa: CASSQVGATEAFF
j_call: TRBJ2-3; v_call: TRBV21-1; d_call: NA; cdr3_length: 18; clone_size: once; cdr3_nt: TGTGCCAGCACGACTAGCGGGAGGTCTCAATTACGCACAGATACGCAGTATTTT; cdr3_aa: CASTTSGRSQLRTDTQYF
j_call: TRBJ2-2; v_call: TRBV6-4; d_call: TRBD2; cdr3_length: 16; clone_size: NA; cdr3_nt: TGTGCCAGCAGTGACTGGCTAGCGGGAGACACCGGGGAGCTGTTTTTT; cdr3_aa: CASSDWLAGDTGELFF
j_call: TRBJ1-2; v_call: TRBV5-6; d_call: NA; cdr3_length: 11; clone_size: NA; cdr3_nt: TGTGCCAGCAGCTTCGGAGGTGGCTACACCTTC; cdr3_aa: CASSFGGGYTF
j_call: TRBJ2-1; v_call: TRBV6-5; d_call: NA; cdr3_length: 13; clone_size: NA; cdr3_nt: TGTGCCAGCAGTTACGGACTATACAATGAGCAGTTCTTC; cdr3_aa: CASSYGLYNEQFF
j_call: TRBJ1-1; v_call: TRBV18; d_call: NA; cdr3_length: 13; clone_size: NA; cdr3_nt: TGTGCCAGCTCACCAGGCTTGGGCTACGGGGATTTCTTT; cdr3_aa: CASSPGLGYGDFF
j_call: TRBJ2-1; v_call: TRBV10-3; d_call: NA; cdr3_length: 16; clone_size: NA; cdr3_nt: TGTGCCATCCGCTTCAACCCGGGTAGCTCCTACAATGAGCAGTTCTTC; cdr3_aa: CAIRFNPGSSYNEQFF
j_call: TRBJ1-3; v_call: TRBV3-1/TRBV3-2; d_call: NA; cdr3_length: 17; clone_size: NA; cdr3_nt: TGTGCCAGCAGCTCTTTTTTTCCTTTACACGCACGAAACACCATATATTTT; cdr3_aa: CASSSFFPLHARNTIYF
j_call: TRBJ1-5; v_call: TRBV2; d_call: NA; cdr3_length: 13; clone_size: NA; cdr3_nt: TGTGCCAGCAGTGGGGGCGTTAATCAGCCCCAGCATTTT; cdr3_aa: CASSGGVNQPQHF
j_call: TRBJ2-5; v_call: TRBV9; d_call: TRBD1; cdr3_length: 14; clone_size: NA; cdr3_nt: TGTGCCAGCAGCTTTGGGACAGGCCAAGAGACCCAGTACTTC; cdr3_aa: CASSFGTGQETQYF
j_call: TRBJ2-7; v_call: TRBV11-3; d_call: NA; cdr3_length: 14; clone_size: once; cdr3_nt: TGTGCCAGCAGAGCTAATGGGGCAGGGACCGAGCAGTACTTC; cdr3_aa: CASRANGAGTEQYF
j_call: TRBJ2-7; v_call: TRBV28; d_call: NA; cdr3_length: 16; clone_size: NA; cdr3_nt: TGTGCCAGCAGTTTCCAAAGGACAGTACGCTACTACGAGCAGTACTTC; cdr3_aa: CASSFQRTVRYYEQYF
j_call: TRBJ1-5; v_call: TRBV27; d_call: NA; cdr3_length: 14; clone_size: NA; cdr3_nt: TGTGCCAGCAGTTTACAACCCAGTAGACAGCCCCAGCATTTT; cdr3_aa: CASSLQPSRQPQHF
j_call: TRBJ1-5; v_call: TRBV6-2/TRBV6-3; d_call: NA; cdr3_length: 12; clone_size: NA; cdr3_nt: TGTGCCAGCAGTTACTCGTGGCGGCCCCAGCATTTT; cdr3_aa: CASSYSWRPQHF
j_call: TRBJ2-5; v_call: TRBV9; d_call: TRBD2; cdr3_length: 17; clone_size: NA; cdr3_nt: TGTGCCAGCAGCCCCGGGACTAGCGGGAGCGGCGGGGAGACCCAGTACTTC; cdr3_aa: CASSPGTSGSGGETQYF
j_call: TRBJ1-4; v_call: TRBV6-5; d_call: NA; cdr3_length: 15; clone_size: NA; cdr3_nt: TGTGCCAGCAGGACCGGTCTGGCCCCAAATGAAAAACTGTTTTTT; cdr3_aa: CASRTGLAPNEKLFF
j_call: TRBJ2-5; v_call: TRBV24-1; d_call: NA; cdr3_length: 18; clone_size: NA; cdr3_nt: TGTGCCACCAGTGATTCCGCGGCGGAGCTCTCCCCCGGGAAGACCCAGTACTTC; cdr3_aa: CATSDSAAELSPGKTQYF
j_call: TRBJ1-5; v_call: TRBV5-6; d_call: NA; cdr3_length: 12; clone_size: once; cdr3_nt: TGTGCCAGCAGCTTAGAAGGTCAGCCCCAGCATTTT; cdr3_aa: CASSLEGQPQHF